This TCR beta chain appears in the sequencing data of a study of graft-versus-host responses after intestinal transplantation. Across the whole study: In this cohort, recipients had multivisceral, liver-intestinal, or isolated intestinal transplants. Uniformly, recipients were administered anti-thymocyte globulin induction with subsequent tacrolimus and steroids for 3 to 4 years. Study-wide findings and caveats: Recipient marrow contained GvH clones, some of which appeared first in ileum or blood.

As to this clone: The antigen remains undetermined.

Profiling relied on immunoSEQ multiplex PCR, and the TCRdb table lists in-frame clones only, not all of them. The sample lists over 100,000 clones, approximately 92% occurring once. This CDR3 has 12 residues. Germline V gives CDR1 LNHDA, CDR2 SQIVND (reference sequence). Trimming took 3 bases from V and 7 from J, leaving 7 bases between them. The sequence was obtained from a human donor who was the organ donor for an intestinal transplant. This sample comprised unstimulated CD4+ T cells sorted from spleen or lymph node cells, obtained before transplant. This rearrangement joins TRBV19 to TRBJ1-5; D is ambiguous. CDR3 in amino acids: CASSIARQPQHF. CDR3 DNA sequence: TGTGCCAGTAGTATTGCACGACAGCCCCAGCATTTT. Full variable domain (missing parts from reference TRBV19 and TRBJ1-5): DGGITQSPKYLFRKEGQNVTLSCEQNLNHDAMYWYRQDPGQGLRLIYYSQIVNDFQKGDIAEGYSVSREKKESFPLTVTSAQKNPTAFYLCASSIARQPQHFGDGTRLSIL.